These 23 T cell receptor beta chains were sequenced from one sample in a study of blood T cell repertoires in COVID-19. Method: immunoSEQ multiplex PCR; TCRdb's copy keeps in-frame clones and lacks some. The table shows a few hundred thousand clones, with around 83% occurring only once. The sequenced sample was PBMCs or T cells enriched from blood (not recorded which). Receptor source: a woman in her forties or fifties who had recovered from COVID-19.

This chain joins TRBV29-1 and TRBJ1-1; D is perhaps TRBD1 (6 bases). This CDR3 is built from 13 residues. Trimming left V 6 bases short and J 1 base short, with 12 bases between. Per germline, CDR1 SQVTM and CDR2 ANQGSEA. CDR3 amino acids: CSVRRQENTEAFF. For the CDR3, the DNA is TGCAGCGTGAGACGACAGGAGAACACTGAAGCTTTCTTT.

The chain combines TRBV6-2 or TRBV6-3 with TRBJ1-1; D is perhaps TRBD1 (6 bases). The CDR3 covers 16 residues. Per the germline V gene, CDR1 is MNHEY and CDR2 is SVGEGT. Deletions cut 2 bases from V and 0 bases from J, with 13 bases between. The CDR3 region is CASSYHRPGVNTEAFF. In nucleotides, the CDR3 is TGTGCCAGCAGTTACCACCGGCCAGGGGTGAACACTGAAGCTTTCTTT.

CDR3 sequence reads: CASSLATSGAYEQYF. CDR3 nucleotide sequence: TGTGCCAGCAGCTTGGCGACTAGCGGCGCCTACGAGCAGTACTTC. This chain links TRBV11-1 with TRBJ2-7, with TRBD2 matching 9 bases. V dropped 3 bases and J dropped 2; count of bases not matched to a gene: 5. CDR3 length equals 15 residues. CDR1 SGHAT and CDR2 FQDESV come from the germline V gene (reference sequence).

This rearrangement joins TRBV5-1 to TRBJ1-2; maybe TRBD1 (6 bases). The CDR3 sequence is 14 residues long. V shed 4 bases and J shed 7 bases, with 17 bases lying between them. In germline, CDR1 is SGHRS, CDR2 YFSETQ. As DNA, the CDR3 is TGCGCCAGCAGCAAAGGCCGGGACATGAGTGGCTACACCTTC. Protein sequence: CASSKGRDMSGYTF.

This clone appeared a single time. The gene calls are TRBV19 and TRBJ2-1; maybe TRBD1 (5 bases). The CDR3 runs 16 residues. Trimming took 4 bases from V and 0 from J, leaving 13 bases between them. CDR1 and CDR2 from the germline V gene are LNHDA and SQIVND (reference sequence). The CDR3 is CASSRQGKSSYNEQFF. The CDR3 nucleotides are TGTGCCAGTAGTAGGCAGGGTAAGAGCTCCTACAATGAGCAGTTCTTC.

CDR3 sequence reads: CASFEATNYGYTF. In DNA form, the CDR3 reads TGTGCCAGCTTCGAAGCCACTAACTATGGCTACACCTTC. This chain joins TRBV2 and TRBJ1-2; no reliable D call. This CDR3 is 13 amino acids long. Germline V CDR1 and CDR2: SNHLY, FYNNEI. V was cut by 8 bases and J by 0 bases, with 10 bases left in between.

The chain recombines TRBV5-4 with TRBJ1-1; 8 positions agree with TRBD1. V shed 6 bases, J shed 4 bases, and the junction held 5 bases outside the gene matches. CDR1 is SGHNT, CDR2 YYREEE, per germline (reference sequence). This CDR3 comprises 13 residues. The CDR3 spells CASTDRVSTEAFF. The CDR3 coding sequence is TGTGCCAGCACGGACAGGGTCTCCACTGAAGCTTTCTTT.

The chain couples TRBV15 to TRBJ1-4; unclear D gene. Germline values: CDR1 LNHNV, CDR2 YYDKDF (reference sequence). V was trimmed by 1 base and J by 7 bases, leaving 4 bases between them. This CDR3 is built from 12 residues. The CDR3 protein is CATSRGPEKLFF. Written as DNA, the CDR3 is TGTGCCACCAGCAGAGGGCCTGAAAAACTGTTTTTT. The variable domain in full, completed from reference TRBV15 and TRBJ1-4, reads DAMVIQNPRYQVTQFGKPVTLSCSQTLNHNVMYWYQQKSSQAPKLLFHYYDKDFNNEADTPDNFQSRRPNTSFCFLDIRSPGLGDTAMYLCATSRGPEKLFFGSGTQLSVL.

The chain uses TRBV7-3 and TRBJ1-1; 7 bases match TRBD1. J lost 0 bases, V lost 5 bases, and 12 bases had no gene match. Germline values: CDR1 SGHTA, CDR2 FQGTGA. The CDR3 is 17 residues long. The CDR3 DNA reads TGTGCCAGCAGCCTGACCCCGGGACAGCCCATGAACACTGAAGCTTTCTTT. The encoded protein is CASSLTPGQPMNTEAFF.

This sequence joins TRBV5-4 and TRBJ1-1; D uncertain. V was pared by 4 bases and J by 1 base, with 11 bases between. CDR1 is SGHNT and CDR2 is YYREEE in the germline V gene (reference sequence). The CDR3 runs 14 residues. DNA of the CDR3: TGTGCCAGCAGCGAACGTTACAGGAACACTGAAGCTTTCTTT. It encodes CASSERYRNTEAFF.

CDR3 DNA sequence: TGTGCCAGCAGTTCACAGGAGAGCTCCTACGAGCAGTACTTC. This encodes CASSSQESSYEQYF. The J gene is TRBJ2-7, the V gene TRBV6-2 or TRBV6-3; D is perhaps TRBD1 (5 bases). Germline V gene lookup returns CDR1 MNHEY and CDR2 SVGEGT. The CDR3 runs 14 residues. The V end lost 4 bases, the J end lost 0 bases, and 10 bases lay between the germline ends.

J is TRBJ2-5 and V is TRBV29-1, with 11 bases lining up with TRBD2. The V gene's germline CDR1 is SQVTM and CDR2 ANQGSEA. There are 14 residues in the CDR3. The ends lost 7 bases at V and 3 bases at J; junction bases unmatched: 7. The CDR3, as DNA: TGCAGCGCTCCCGGACTAGCGGGTGAAGAGACCCAGTACTTC. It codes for CSAPGLAGEETQYF.

The CDR3 protein is CASSPLVAGGSDEQYF. CDR3 nucleotides: TGTGCCAGCAGCCCCCTGGTAGCGGGAGGCTCAGACGAGCAGTACTTC. This chain joins TRBV7-9 and TRBJ2-7; the match to TRBD2 covers 10 bases. V dropped 5 bases and J dropped 5; count of bases not matched to a gene: 12. This CDR3 has 16 residues. In germline, CDR1 is SEHNR, CDR2 FQNEAQ (reference sequence).

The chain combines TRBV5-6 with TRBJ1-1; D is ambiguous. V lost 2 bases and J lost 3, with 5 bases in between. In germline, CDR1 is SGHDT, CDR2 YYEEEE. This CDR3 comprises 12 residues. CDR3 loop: CASSLTDTEAFF. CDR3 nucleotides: TGTGCCAGCAGCTTAACGGACACTGAAGCTTTCTTT.

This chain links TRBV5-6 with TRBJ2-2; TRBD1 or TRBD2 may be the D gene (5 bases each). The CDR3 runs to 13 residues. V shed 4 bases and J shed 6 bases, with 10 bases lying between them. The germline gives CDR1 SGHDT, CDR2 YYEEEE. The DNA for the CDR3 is TGTGCCAGCAGCCTGGGACGGGCCGGGGAGCTGTTTTTT. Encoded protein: CASSLGRAGELFF.

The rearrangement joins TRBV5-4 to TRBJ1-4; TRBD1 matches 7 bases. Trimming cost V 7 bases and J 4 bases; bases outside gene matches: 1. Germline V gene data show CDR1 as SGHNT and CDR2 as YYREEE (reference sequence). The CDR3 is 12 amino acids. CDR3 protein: CASGTVNEKLFF. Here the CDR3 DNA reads TGTGCCAGCGGGACAGTTAATGAAAAACTGTTTTTT.

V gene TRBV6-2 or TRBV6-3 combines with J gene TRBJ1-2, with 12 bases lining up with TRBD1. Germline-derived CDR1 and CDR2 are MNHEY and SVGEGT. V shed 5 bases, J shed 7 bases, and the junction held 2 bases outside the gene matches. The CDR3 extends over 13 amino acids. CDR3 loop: CASSRDRGLGYTF. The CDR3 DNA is TGTGCCAGCAGTAGGGACAGGGGGCTTGGCTACACCTTC.

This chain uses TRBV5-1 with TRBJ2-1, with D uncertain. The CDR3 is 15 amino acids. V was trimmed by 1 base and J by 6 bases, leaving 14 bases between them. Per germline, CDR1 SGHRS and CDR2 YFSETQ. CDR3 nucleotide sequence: TGCGCCAGCAGCTTGACGGTTCTATCCATCAATGAGCAGTTCTTC. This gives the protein CASSLTVLSINEQFF.

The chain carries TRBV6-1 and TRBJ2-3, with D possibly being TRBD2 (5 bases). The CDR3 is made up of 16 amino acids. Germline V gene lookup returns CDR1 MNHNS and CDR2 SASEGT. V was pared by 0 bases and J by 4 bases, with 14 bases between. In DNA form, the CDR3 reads TGTGCCAGCAGTGAAGCTCGAGGGAGCGGAGCAGATACGCAGTATTTT. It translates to CASSEARGSGADTQYF.

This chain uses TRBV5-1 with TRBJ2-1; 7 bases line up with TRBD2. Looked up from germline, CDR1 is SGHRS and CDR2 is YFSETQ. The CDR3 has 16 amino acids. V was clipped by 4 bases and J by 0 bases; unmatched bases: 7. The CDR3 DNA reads TGCGCCAGCAGCCTGTTGGGGGGGAGCTCCTACAATGAGCAGTTCTTC. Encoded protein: CASSLLGGSSYNEQFF.

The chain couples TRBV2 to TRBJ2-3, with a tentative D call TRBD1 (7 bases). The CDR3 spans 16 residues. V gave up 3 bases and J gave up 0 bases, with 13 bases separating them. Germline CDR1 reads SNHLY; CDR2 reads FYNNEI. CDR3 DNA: TGTGCCAGCAGTGAGGAGGGGGCGACTAGCACAGATACGCAGTATTTT. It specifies CASSEEGATSTDTQYF.

CDR3 region: CASSVGTGANTGELFF. The CDR3 region has the DNA TGTGCCAGCAGCGTAGGGACAGGGGCGAACACCGGGGAGCTGTTTTTT. The chain links TRBV9 to TRBJ2-2; 9 bases are shared with TRBD1. Germline CDR1 reads SGDLS; CDR2 reads YYNGEE. V was clipped by 0 bases and J by 0 bases; unmatched bases: 0. This CDR3 contains 16 residues.

CDR3 DNA sequence: TGTGCCAGTTCTTCCGGGACAGGGGGAGGGGAGACCCAGTACTTC. Protein product: CASSSGTGGGETQYF. The gene calls are TRBV19 and TRBJ2-5; 11 bases align to TRBD1. The CDR3 is made up of 15 amino acids. With 8 bases clipped from V and 5 bases from J, the junction kept 10 bases outside the gene matches. Germline CDR1 is LNHDA and CDR2 is SQIVND (reference sequence).